This T cell receptor beta chain comes out of a study of cytomegalovirus exposure and HLA in healthy donors. Background on the study: Across a few hundred genotyped donors, around 82% landed in the Caucasian-associated ancestry cluster.

It was with 60 Vbeta and 13 Jbeta primers that the PCR ran. Assay: immunoSEQ multiplex PCR; the TCRdb copy retains only in-frame clones and omits some. The sample consists of under 150,000 clones, approximately 80% of them appearing once. Overall study results and limits: Within an earlier analysis, most TCR beta V segments proved productive either about 90% or about 30% of the time.

The CDR3 is 16 residues long. The V segment lost 3 bases and the J segment 6 bases; nucleotides outside the gene matches: 7. The germline gives CDR1 KGHSH, CDR2 LQKENI. On this clone: Its antigen is not identified.

V usage is TRBV18 and J usage is TRBJ2-1, with 11 positions matching TRBD2. Sequencing input: PBMCs. The sequence derives from a woman between 40 and 55 years old in good health and CMV-seropositive. The CDR3 nucleotides read TGTGCCAGCTCACCTGCGCTAGCGGGAGGAGGCAATGAGCAGTTCTTC. It specifies CASSPALAGGGNEQFF.